Listed below are T cell receptor beta chains from one sample, sequenced in a study of blood T cell repertoires in COVID-19. Assay: immunoSEQ multiplex PCR; the TCRdb copy retains only in-frame clones and omits some. The profile covers tens of thousands of clones, with around 78% appearing a single time and around 5.1% taken by the ten largest. Material for sequencing was peripheral blood. The source is a human donor in a cohort sampled during active COVID-19. Both conserved end residues are part of each CDR3. The order of the fields is V gene, D gene, J gene, clone size, CDR3 DNA, CDR3 protein. The D gene is left open where the match is weak. Not all rows give a size; the values are once, few, many and, for expanded clones, a class.

v_gene: TRBV15
d_gene: TRBD1
j_gene: TRBJ2-1
abundance: few
CDR3nt: TGTGCCACCAGCACCCGACAGGGGTACTACAATGAGCAGTTCTTC
CDR3aa: CATSTRQGYYNEQFF

v_gene: TRBV28
d_gene: TRBD2
j_gene: TRBJ2-7
abundance: few
CDR3nt: TGTGCCAGCAGGCCCTCAAGCGGGGGGTCCGTATACGAGCAGTACTTC
CDR3aa: CASRPSSGGSVYEQYF

v_gene: TRBV12-1
d_gene: .
j_gene: TRBJ1-2
abundance: .
CDR3nt: TGTGCCAGCAGCCATAGGACAGGGGGATTTGGCTACACCTTC
CDR3aa: CASSHRTGGFGYTF

v_gene: TRBV14
d_gene: .
j_gene: TRBJ1-1
abundance: .
CDR3nt: TGTGCCAGCAGCCAAGACAGGGGCCTAAGTGAAGCTTTCTTT
CDR3aa: CASSQDRGLSEAFF

v_gene: TRBV19
d_gene: TRBD1
j_gene: TRBJ1-5
abundance: .
CDR3nt: TGTGCCAGTAGTCGCCTCGACAGGGGGAGCAATCAGCCCCAGCATTTT
CDR3aa: CASSRLDRGSNQPQHF

v_gene: TRBV7-9
d_gene: TRBD1
j_gene: TRBJ2-7
abundance: .
CDR3nt: TGTGCCAGCAGTTTCCCGGGACAGGGATCTTCCGAGCAGTACTTC
CDR3aa: CASSFPGQGSSEQYF

v_gene: TRBV2
d_gene: TRBD1
j_gene: TRBJ1-4
abundance: .
CDR3nt: TGTGCCACCCGAACCTGGGACAGACAGACTAATGAAAAACTGTTTTTT
CDR3aa: CATRTWDRQTNEKLFF

v_gene: TRBV10-2
d_gene: TRBD1
j_gene: TRBJ1-1
abundance: few
CDR3nt: TGCGCCAGCAGGCGACAGGGCATGAACACTGAAGCTTTCTTT
CDR3aa: CASRRQGMNTEAFF

v_gene: TRBV9
d_gene: TRBD1
j_gene: TRBJ1-1
abundance: .
CDR3nt: TGTGCCAGCAGCTACGACAGGGCGGGGAACACTGAAGCTTTCTTT
CDR3aa: CASSYDRAGNTEAFF

v_gene: TRBV6-5
d_gene: .
j_gene: TRBJ2-1
abundance: .
CDR3nt: TGTGCCAGCAGTTACTCCCCCGCTATCTCCTACAATGAGCAGTTCTTC
CDR3aa: CASSYSPAISYNEQFF

v_gene: TRBV6-5
d_gene: TRBD2
j_gene: TRBJ2-5
abundance: .
CDR3nt: TGTGCCAGCAAGAAGCGGGGGGGGATGGAAGAGACCCAGTACTTC
CDR3aa: CASKKRGGMEETQYF

v_gene: TRBV7-9
d_gene: TRBD2
j_gene: TRBJ2-3
abundance: .
CDR3nt: TGTGCCAGCAGCTTAGATCTAGCGGGAGGCACAGATACGCAGTATTTT
CDR3aa: CASSLDLAGGTDTQYF

v_gene: TRBV6-2/TRBV6-3
d_gene: .
j_gene: TRBJ2-7
abundance: .
CDR3nt: TGTGCCAGCAGCCCCGGGGGATTCAGGCAGTACTTC
CDR3aa: CASSPGGFRQYF

v_gene: TRBV11-2
d_gene: .
j_gene: TRBJ2-7
abundance: once
CDR3nt: TGTGCCAGCAGCCACCGGTTCCGGGACATCGGGTCCTACGAGCAGTACTTC
CDR3aa: CASSHRFRDIGSYEQYF

v_gene: TRBV2
d_gene: .
j_gene: TRBJ1-2
abundance: .
CDR3nt: TGTGCCAGCAGTTACGGGTGGGATGGCTACACCTTC
CDR3aa: CASSYGWDGYTF

v_gene: TRBV3-1/TRBV3-2
d_gene: TRBD1
j_gene: TRBJ1-1
abundance: .
CDR3nt: TGTGCCAGCTGCGATCAGGGGGGACGGGGGAGATTGGGGAACACTGAAGCTTTCTTT
CDR3aa: CASCDQGGRGRLGNTEAFF

v_gene: TRBV19
d_gene: TRBD1
j_gene: TRBJ1-5
abundance: .
CDR3nt: TGTGCCAGTAGTGTCCAGGGACAGGGGAATCAGCCCCAGCATTTT
CDR3aa: CASSVQGQGNQPQHF

v_gene: TRBV19
d_gene: .
j_gene: TRBJ2-7
abundance: .
CDR3nt: TGTGCCAGTAGTATAGCGGGATATTCCTACGAGCAGTACTTC
CDR3aa: CASSIAGYSYEQYF

v_gene: TRBV6-5
d_gene: TRBD1
j_gene: TRBJ1-3
abundance: .
CDR3nt: TGTGCCAGCAGCCCCAGGACAGGGGCTGGAAACACCATATATTTT
CDR3aa: CASSPRTGAGNTIYF

v_gene: TRBV2
d_gene: TRBD1
j_gene: TRBJ1-4
abundance: .
CDR3nt: TGTGCCAGCAGTGAGGGGACAGGGAATGAAAAACTGTTTTTT
CDR3aa: CASSEGTGNEKLFF

v_gene: TRBV19
d_gene: TRBD2
j_gene: TRBJ2-7
abundance: .
CDR3nt: TGTGCCAGTAGTATAGGGGGGACTAGCTACGAGCAGTACTTC
CDR3aa: CASSIGGTSYEQYF

v_gene: TRBV4-1
d_gene: .
j_gene: TRBJ1-2
abundance: .
CDR3nt: TGCGCCAGCAGCCAAGATAACAGTAACTATGGCTACACCTTC
CDR3aa: CASSQDNSNYGYTF

v_gene: TRBV27
d_gene: .
j_gene: TRBJ2-7
abundance: .
CDR3nt: TGTGCTTCCAGCCCCCAGTGGGTAGCCAACTCCTACGAGCAGTACTTC
CDR3aa: CASSPQWVANSYEQYF

v_gene: TRBV5-1
d_gene: .
j_gene: TRBJ1-4
abundance: .
CDR3nt: TGCGCCAGCAGCCGCAGCAGCGCGGGAGTCGTTGAAAAACTGTTTTTT
CDR3aa: CASSRSSAGVVEKLFF

v_gene: TRBV10-3
d_gene: TRBD2
j_gene: TRBJ2-1
abundance: .
CDR3nt: TGTGCCATCAGTGGAGGGGCGGGAGAGGGCAATGAGCAGTTCTTC
CDR3aa: CAISGGAGEGNEQFF